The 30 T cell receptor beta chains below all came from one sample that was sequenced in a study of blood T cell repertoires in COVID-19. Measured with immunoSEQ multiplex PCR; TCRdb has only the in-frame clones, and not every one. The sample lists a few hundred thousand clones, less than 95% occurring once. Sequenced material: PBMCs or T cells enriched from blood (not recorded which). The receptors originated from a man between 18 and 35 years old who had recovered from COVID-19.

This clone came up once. CDR3 sequence: CASSPSGQAAGNTIYF. The CDR3 DNA reads TGTGCCAGCTCACCCTCGGGACAGGCGGCTGGAAACACCATATATTTT. The V gene is TRBV18, the J gene TRBJ1-3, with 8 bases lining up with TRBD1. This CDR3 has 16 amino acids. Germline lookup yields CDR1 KGHSH and CDR2 LQKENI. Trimming removed 3 bases from V and 2 bases from J; junction bases left unmatched: 6.

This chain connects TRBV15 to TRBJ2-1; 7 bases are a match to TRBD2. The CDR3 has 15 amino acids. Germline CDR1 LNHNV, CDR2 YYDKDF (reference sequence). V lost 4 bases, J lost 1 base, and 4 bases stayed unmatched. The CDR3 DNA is TGTGCCACCAGCACCCGAGCGGGATCCTACAATGAGCAGTTCTTC. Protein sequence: CATSTRAGSYNEQFF.

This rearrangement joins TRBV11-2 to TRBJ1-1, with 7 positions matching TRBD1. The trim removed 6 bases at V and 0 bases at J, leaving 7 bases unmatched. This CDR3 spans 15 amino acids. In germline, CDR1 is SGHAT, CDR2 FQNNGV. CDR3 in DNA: TGTGCCAGCAGTAAAAGGGGGCTCCTGAACACTGAAGCTTTCTTT. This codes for CASSKRGLLNTEAFF.

The CDR3 DNA is TGTGCCAGTCAAAGTACGGATAATTCACCCCTCCACTTT. Translating gives CASQSTDNSPLHF. V is TRBV19 and J is TRBJ1-6; D remains ambiguous. V was shortened by 8 bases and J by 5 bases, with 10 bases between the two germline ends. This CDR3 spans 13 amino acids. Looked up from germline, CDR1 is LNHDA and CDR2 is SQIVND (reference sequence).

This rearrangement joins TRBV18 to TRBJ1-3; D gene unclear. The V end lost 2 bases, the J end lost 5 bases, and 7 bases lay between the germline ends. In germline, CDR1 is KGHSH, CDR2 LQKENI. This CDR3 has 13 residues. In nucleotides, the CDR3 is TGTGCCAGCTCACCAGGGCAGAGAAACACCATATATTTT. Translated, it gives CASSPGQRNTIYF. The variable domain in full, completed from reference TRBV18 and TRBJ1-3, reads NAGVMQNPRHLVRRRGQEARLRCSPMKGHSHVYWYRQLPEEGLKFMVYLQKENIIDESGMPKERFSAEFPKEGPSILRIQQVVRGDSAAYFCASSPGQRNTIYFGEGSWLTVV.

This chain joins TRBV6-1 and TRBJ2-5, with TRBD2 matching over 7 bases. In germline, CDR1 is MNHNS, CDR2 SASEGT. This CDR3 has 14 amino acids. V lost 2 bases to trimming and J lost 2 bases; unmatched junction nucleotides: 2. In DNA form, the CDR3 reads TGTGCCAGCAGTGAACAGGGACTACAAGAGACCCAGTACTTC. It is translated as CASSEQGLQETQYF.

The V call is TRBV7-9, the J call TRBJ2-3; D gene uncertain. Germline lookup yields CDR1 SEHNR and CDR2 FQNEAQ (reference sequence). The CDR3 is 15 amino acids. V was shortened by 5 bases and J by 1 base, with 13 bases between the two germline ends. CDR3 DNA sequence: TGTGCCAGCAGCCGCACACTACCACGCACAGATACGCAGTATTTT. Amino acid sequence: CASSRTLPRTDTQYF.

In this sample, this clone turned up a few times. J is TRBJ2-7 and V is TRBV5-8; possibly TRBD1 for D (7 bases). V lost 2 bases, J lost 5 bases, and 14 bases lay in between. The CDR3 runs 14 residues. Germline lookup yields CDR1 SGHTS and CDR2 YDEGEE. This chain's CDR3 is CASSFVEGAHEQYF. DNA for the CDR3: TGTGCCAGCAGCTTTGTGGAGGGGGCCCACGAGCAGTACTTC.

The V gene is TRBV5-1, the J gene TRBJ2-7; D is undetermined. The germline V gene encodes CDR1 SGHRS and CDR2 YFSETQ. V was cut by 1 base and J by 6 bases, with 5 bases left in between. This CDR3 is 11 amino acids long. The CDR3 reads CASSLYGEQYF. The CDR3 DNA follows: TGCGCCAGCAGCTTGTACGGCGAGCAGTACTTC. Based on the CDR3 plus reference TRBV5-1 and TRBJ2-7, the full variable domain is KAGVTQTPRYLIKTRGQQVTLSCSPISGHRSVSWYQQTPGQGLQFLFEYFSETQRNKGNFPGRFSGRQFSNSRSEMNVSTLELGDSALYLCASSLYGEQYFGPGTRLTVT.

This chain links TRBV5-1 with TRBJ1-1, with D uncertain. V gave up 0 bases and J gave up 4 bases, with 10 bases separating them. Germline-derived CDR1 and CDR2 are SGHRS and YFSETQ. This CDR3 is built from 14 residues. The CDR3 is CASSLAEGSTEAFF. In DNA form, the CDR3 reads TGCGCCAGCAGCTTGGCCGAGGGCAGCACTGAAGCTTTCTTT.

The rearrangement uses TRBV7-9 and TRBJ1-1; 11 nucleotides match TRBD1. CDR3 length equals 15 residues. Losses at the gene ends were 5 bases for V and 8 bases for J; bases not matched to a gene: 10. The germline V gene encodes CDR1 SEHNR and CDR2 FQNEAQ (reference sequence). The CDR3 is CASSPRTGGAGEAFF. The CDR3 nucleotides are TGTGCCAGCAGCCCCCGGACAGGGGGCGCAGGGGAAGCTTTCTTT.

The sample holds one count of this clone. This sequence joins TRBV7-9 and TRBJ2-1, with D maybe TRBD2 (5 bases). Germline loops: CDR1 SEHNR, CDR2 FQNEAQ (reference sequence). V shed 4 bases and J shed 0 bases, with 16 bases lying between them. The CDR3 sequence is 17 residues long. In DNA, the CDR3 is TGTGCCAGCAGCTCTCCGGGGAGCGCGAGCTCCTACAATGAGCAGTTCTTC. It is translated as CASSSPGSASSYNEQFF.

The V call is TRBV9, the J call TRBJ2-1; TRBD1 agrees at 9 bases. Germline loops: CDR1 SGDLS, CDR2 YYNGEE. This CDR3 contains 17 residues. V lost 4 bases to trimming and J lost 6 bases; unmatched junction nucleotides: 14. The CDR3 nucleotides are TGTGCCAGCAGCCCTCCCCCAGGGGACAGGGTGGGCAATGAGCAGTTCTTC. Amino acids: CASSPPPGDRVGNEQFF.

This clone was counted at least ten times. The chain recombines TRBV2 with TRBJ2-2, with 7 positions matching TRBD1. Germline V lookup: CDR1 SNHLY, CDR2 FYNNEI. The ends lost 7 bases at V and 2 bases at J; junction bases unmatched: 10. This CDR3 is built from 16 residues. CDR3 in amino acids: CASTTLQGTNTGELFF. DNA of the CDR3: TGTGCCAGCACCACCTTACAGGGGACCAACACCGGGGAGCTGTTTTTT.

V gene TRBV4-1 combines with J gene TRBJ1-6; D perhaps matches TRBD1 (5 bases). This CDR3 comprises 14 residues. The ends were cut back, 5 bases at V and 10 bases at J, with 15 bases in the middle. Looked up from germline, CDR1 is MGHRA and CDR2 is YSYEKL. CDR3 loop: CASSKQVWVSPLHF. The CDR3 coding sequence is TGCGCCAGCAGCAAACAGGTCTGGGTATCACCCCTCCACTTT.

CDR3 sequence: CASSLYFSGDSPLHF. The CDR3 coding sequence is TGTGCCAGTAGTCTTTATTTTTCCGGGGATTCACCCCTCCACTTT. The V gene is TRBV19, the J gene TRBJ1-6, with no clear D. V was clipped by 5 bases and J by 8 bases, with 16 bases between them. The length of the CDR3 is 15 residues. The germline gives CDR1 LNHDA, CDR2 SQIVND (reference sequence).

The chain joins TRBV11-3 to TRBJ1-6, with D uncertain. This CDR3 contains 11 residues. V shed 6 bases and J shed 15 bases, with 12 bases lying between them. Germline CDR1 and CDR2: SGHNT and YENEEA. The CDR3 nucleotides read TGTGCCAGCAGTCAGGCTCAGGTCCTCCACTTT. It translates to CASSQAQVLHF.

This chain's CDR3 is CASSFMAKLFF. CDR3 bases: TGCGCCAGCAGCTTTATGGCAAAACTGTTTTTT. The rearrangement uses TRBV5-1 and TRBJ1-4; D is uncertain. The germline CDR1 and CDR2 sequences are SGHRS and YFSETQ. This CDR3 comprises 11 residues. V lost 2 bases and J 10 bases, leaving 6 bases between the germline ends.

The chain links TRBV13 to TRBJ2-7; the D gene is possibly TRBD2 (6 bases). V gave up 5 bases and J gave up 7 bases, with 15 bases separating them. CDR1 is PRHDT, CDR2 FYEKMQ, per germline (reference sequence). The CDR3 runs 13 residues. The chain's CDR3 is CASSPTGEGEQYF. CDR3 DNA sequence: TGTGCCAGCAGCCCTACGGGAGAGGGAGAGCAGTACTTC.

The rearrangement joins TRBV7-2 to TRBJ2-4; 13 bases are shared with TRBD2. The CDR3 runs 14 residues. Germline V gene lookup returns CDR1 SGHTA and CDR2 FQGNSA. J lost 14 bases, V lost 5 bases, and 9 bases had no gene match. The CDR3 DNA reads TGTGCCAGCAGCCGCAGGACTAGCGGGGGCCTTAAGTACTTC. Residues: CASSRRTSGGLKYF.

The CDR3 region has the DNA TGTGCCACACTAGCTTCCTCCTACGAGCAGTACTTC. As protein: CATLASSYEQYF. The rearrangement joins TRBV28 to TRBJ2-7, with D perhaps TRBD2 (6 bases). This CDR3 comprises 12 residues. The germline CDR1 and CDR2 sequences are MDHEN and SYDVKM. Trimming took off 10 bases at V and 0 bases at J, with 10 bases between the two ends.

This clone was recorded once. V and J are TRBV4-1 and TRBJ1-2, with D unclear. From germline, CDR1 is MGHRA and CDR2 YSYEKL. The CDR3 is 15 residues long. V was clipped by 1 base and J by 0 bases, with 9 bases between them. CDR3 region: CASSQAPFPNYGYTF. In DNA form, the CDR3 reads TGCGCCAGCAGCCAAGCCCCATTCCCTAACTATGGCTACACCTTC.

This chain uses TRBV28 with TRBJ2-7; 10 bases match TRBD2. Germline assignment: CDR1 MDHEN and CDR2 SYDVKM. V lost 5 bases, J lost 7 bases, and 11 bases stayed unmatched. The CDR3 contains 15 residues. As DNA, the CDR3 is TGTGCCAGCAGTGATAGCGGGAGGCTATTGTTTGAGCAGTACTTC. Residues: CASSDSGRLLFEQYF.

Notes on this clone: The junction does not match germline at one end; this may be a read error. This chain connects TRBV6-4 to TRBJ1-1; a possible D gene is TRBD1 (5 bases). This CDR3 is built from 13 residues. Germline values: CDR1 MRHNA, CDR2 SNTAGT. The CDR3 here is CANSDDRNTEAFF. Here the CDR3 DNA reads TGTGCCAACAGTGACGACAGGAACACTGAAGCTTTCTTT.

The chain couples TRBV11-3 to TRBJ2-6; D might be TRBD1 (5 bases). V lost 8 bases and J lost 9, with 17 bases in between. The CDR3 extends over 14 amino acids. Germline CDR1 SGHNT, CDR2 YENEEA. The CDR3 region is CASLPKQALNVLTF. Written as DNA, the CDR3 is TGTGCCAGCTTACCGAAACAGGCCCTCAACGTCCTGACTTTC.

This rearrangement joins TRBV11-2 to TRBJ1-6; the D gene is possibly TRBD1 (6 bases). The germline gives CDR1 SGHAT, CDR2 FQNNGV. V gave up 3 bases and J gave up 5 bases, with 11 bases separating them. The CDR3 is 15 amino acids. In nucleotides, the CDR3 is TGTGCCAGCAGCTTGGGCAGGGGACATAATTCACCCCTCCACTTT. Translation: CASSLGRGHNSPLHF. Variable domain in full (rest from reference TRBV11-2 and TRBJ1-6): EAGVAQSPRYKIIEKRQSVAFWCNPISGHATLYWYQQILGQGPKLLIQFQNNGVVDDSQLPKDRFSAERLKGVDSTLKIQPAKLEDSAVYLCASSLGRGHNSPLHFGNGTRLTVT.

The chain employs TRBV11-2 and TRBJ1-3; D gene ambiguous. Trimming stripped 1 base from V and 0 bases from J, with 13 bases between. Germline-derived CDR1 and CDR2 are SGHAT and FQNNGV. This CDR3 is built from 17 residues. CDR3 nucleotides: TGTGCCAGCAGCTTAGCTCCCCGAGGCAGCTCTGGAAACACCATATATTTT. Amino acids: CASSLAPRGSSGNTIYF.

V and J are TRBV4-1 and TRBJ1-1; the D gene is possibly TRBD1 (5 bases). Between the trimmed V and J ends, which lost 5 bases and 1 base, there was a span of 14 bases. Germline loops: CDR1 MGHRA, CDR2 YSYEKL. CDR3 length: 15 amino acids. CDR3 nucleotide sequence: TGCGCCAGCAGCTCGCAGGGACTGAGGAACACTGAAGCTTTCTTT. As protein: CASSSQGLRNTEAFF.

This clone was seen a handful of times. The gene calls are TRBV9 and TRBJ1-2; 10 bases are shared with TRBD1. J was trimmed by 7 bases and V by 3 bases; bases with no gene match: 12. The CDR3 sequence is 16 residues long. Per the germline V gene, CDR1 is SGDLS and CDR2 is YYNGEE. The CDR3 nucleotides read TGTGCCAGCAGCGCTAGCCCTGGACAGGGGGTCTCTGGCTACACCTTC. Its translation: CASSASPGQGVSGYTF.

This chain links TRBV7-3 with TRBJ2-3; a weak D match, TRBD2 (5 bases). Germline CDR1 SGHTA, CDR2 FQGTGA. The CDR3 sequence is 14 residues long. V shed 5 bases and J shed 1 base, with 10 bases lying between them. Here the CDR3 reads CASSQEVGTDTQYF. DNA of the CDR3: TGTGCCAGCAGCCAGGAGGTCGGCACAGATACGCAGTATTTT. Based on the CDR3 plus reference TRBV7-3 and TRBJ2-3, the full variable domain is GAGVSQTPSNKVTEKGKYVELRCDPISGHTALYWYRQSLGQGPEFLIYFQGTGAADDSGLPNDRFFAVRPEGSVSTLKIQRTERGDSAVYLCASSQEVGTDTQYFGPGTRLTVL.